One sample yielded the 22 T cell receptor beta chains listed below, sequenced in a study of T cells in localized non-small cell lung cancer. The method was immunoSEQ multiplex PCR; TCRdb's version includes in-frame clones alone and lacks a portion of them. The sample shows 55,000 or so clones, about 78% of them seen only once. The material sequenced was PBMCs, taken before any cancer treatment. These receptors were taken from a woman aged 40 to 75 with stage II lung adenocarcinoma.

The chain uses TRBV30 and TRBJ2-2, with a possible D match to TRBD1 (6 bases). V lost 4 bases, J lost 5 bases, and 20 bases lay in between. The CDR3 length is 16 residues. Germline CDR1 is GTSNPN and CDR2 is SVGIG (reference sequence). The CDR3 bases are TGTGCCTGGATTACTCAGGACAGACATATTACCGGGGAGCTGTTTTTT. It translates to CAWITQDRHITGELFF.

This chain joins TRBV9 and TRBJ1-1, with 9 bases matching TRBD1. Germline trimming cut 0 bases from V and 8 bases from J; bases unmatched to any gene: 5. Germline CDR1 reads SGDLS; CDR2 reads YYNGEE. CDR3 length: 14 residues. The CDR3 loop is CASSVVAGQGEAFF. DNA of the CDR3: TGTGCCAGCAGCGTAGTCGCGGGACAGGGCGAAGCTTTCTTT. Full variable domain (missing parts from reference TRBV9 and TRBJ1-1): DSGVTQTPKHLITATGQRVTLRCSPRSGDLSVYWYQQSLDQGLQFLIQYYNGEERAKGNILERFSAQQFPDLHSELNLSSLELGDSALYFCASSVVAGQGEAFFGQGTRLTVV.

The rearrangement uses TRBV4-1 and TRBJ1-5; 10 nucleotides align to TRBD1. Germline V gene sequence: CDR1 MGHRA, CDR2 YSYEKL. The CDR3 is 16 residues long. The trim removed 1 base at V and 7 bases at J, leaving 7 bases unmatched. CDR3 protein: CASSQGDRGNGQPQHF. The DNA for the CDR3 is TGCGCCAGCAGCCAAGGGGACAGGGGAAACGGACAGCCCCAGCATTTT.

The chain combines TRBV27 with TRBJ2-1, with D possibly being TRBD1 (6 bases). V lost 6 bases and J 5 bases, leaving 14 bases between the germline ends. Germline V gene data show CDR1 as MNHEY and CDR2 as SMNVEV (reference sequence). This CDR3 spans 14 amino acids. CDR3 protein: CASSSLKGDNEQFF. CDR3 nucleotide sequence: TGTGCCAGCAGCTCCCTGAAGGGGGACAATGAGCAGTTCTTC.

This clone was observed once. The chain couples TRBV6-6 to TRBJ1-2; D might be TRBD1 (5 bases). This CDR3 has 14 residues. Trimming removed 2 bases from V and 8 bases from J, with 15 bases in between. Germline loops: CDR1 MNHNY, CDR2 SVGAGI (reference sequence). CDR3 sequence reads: CASSYLRQTEGYTF. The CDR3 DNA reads TGTGCCAGCAGTTACCTCCGACAGACTGAGGGCTACACCTTC.

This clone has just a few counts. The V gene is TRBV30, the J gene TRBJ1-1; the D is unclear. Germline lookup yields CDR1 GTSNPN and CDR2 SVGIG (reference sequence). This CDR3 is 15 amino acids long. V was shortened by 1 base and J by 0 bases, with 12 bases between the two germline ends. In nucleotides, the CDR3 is TGTGCCTGGAGTGCGAGCCTACTCATGAACACTGAAGCTTTCTTT. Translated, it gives CAWSASLLMNTEAFF. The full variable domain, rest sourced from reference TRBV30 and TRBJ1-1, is SQTIHQWPATLVQPVGSPLSLECTVEGTSNPNLYWYRQAAGRGLQLLFYSVGIGQISSEVPQNLSASRPQDRQFILSSKKLLLSDSGFYLCAWSASLLMNTEAFFGQGTRLTVV.

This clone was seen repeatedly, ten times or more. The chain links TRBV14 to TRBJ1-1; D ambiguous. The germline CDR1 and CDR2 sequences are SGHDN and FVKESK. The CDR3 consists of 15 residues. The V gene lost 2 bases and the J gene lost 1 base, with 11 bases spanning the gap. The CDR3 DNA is TGTGCCAGCAGCCAAATGTGGTCGGCGAACACTGAAGCTTTCTTT. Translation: CASSQMWSANTEAFF. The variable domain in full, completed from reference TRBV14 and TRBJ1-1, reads EAGVTQFPSHSVIEKGQTVTLRCDPISGHDNLYWYRRVMGKEIKFLLHFVKESKQDESGMPNNRFLAERTGGTYSTLKVQPAELEDSGVYFCASSQMWSANTEAFFGQGTRLTVV.

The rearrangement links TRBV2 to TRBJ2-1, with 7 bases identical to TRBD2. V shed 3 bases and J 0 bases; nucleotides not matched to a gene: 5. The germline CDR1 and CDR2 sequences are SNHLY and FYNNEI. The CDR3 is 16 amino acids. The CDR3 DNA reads TGTGCCAGCAGTGAGTGGGGGGGAAGCTCCTACAATGAGCAGTTCTTC. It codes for CASSEWGGSSYNEQFF.

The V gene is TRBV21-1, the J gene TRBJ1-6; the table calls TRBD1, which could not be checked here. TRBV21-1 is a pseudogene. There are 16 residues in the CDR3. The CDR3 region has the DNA TGTGCCAGCAGCAACCGGGACAGGGGTTATAATTCACCCCTCCACTTT. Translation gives CASSNRDRGYNSPLHF.

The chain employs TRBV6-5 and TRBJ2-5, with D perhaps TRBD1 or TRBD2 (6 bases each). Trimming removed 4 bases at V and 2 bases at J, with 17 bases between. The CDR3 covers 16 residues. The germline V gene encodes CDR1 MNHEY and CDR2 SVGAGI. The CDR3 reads CASSWPRGTSQETQYF. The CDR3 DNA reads TGTGCCAGCAGTTGGCCCCGGGGGACATCTCAAGAGACCCAGTACTTC.

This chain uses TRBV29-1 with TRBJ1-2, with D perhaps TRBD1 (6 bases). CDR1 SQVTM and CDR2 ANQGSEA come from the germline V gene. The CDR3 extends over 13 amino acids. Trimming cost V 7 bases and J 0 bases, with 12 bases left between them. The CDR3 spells CSAIRGSNYGYTF. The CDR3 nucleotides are TGCAGCGCGATCAGGGGCTCTAACTATGGCTACACCTTC.

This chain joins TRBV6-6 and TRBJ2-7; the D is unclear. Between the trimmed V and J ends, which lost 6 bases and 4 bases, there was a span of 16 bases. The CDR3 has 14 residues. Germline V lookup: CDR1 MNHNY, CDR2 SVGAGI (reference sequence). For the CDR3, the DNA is TGTGCCAGCAGCCTTGACCCGGGCCCTTACGAGCAGTACTTC. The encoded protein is CASSLDPGPYEQYF.

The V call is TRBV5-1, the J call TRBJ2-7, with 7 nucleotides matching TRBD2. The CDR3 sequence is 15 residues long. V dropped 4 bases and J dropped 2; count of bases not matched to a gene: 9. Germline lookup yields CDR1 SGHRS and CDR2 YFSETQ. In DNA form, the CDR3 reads TGCGCCAGCAGCCGCTCGGGGGGAGGAACCTACGAGCAGTACTTC. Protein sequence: CASSRSGGGTYEQYF.

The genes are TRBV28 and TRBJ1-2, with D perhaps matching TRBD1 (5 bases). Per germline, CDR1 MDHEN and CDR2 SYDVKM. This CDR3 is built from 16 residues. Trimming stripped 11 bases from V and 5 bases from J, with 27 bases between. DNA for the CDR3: TGTGCCGCAAGGCAGGGTGGATTCTTGGTCCCTTATGGCTACACCTTC. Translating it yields CAARQGGFLVPYGYTF.

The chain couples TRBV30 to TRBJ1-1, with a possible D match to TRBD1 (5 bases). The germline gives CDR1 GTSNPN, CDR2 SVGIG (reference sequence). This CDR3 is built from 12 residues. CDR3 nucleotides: TGTGCTTTGGGGCAGCTGAACACTGAAGCTTTCTTT. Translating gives CALGQLNTEAFF.

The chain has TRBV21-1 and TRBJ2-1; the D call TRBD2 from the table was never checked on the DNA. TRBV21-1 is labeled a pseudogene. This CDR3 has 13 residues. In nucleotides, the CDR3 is TGTGCCAGCAGCCGCGCGGGGGCCCATGAGCAGTTCTTC. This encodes CASSRAGAHEQFF.

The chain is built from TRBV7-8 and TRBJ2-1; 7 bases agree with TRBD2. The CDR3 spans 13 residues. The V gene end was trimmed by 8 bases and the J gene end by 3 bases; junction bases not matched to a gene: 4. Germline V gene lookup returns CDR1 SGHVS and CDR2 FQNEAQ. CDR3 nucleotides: TGTGCCAGCCTACCGGGGGGCTACAATGAGCAGTTCTTC. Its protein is CASLPGGYNEQFF.

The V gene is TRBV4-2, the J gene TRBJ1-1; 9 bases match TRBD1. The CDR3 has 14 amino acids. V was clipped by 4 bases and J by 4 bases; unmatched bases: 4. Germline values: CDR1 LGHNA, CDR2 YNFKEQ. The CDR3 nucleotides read TGTGCCAGCAGCCCGACAGGGGGTCGCACTGAAGCTTTCTTT. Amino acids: CASSPTGGRTEAFF.

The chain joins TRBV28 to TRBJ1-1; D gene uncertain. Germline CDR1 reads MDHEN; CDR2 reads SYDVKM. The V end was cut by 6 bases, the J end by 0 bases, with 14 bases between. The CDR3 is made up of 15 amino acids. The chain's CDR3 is CASSLRRRVNTEAFF. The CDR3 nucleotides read TGTGCCAGCAGCTTACGTCGGCGGGTGAACACTGAAGCTTTCTTT.

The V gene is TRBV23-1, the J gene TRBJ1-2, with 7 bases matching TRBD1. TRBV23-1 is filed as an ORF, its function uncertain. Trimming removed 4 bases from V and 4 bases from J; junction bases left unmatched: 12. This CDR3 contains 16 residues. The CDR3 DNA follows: TGCGCCAGCAGTCGCACAGATCCCGGGACAGCCTATGGCTACACCTTC. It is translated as CASSRTDPGTAYGYTF.

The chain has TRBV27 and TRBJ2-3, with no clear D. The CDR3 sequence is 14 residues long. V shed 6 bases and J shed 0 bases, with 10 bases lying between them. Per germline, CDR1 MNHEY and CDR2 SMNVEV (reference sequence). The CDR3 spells CASRRGSSTDTQYF. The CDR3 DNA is TGTGCCAGCAGGCGTGGTTCTAGCACAGATACGCAGTATTTT.

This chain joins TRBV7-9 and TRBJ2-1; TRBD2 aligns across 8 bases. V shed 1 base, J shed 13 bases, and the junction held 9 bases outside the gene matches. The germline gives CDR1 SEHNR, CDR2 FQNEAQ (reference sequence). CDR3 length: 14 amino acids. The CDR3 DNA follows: TGTGCCAGCAGCTTAGAAAGTAGCGGGGCGACTCAGTTCTTC. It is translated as CASSLESSGATQFF.